The present T cell receptor (beta chain) was sequenced within a study of T-cell reconstitution after alpha-beta-depleted transplantation in children. This clonotype was picked up many times. The target antigen is unknown. The authors prepared the TCRbeta library with unique molecular identifiers. A single record per CDR3 protein comes from TCRdb applying MiXCR to the PCR reads. The sample yields over 90,000 distinct CDR3 sequences, about 6% seen once. The CDR3 spans 14 residues. Per the germline V gene, CDR1 is MNHEY and CDR2 is SMNVEV (reference sequence). V was pared by 2 bases and J by 2 bases, with 8 bases between. The study's findings and limits: Newly made T cells mostly supplied T-cell counts and diversity one year after transplant.

The chain couples TRBV27 to TRBJ2-3; D gene ambiguous. The receptor was isolated from a female patient aged 2 to 10 who had a stem cell transplant for Fanconi anemia, so the T cells may come from the graft donor. The specimen comprised PBMCs, mostly from graft donor cells, sampled 60 days after TCRalphabeta/CD19-depleted stem cell transplant. The CDR3 is CASSLERPTDTQYF. Written as DNA, the CDR3 is TGTGCCAGCAGTTTAGAACGGCCCACAGATACGCAGTATTTT.